Sequencing of this T cell receptor beta chain was carried out in a study of T cell responses to AZD1222 COVID-19 vaccine. Study conclusions and caveats: Females outnumbered males among donors, who were mostly white British; clonal diversity was possibly underestimated. Spike-specific TCRs gained breadth and depth after people received two AZD1222 doses. Seropositive at baseline were only six AZD1222 recipients. After the peak T cell response, and only then, were repertoires sampled.

Notes on this clone: Its antigen is as yet unknown.

Repertoires were generated with immunoSEQ multiplex PCR, while TCRdb's copy carries only in-frame clones and drops some. Of about 190,000 clones listed, around 87% were seen once; the top ten hold around 2.5%. Germline V gene data show CDR1 as MNHNY and CDR2 as SVGAGI (reference sequence). The CDR3 extends over 11 amino acids. V gave up 4 bases and J gave up 11 bases, with 9 bases separating them. This specimen consisted of peripheral blood, obtained on day 0 of MenACWY control vaccination. This sequence was found in an adult in good health. This chain links TRBV6-6 with TRBJ2-1; a possible D gene is TRBD2 (6 bases). In nucleotides, the CDR3 is TGTGCCAGCAGTTCTCGGACTAAGCAGTTCTTC. This sequence encodes CASSSRTKQFF.